One and the same sample provided the 22 T cell receptor beta chains below, sequenced in a study of cytomegalovirus exposure and HLA in healthy donors. A multiplex PCR was run with 60 Vbeta primers and 13 Jbeta primers. The table came from immunoSEQ multiplex PCR; TCRdb's copy has only in-frame clones and leaves some out. This sample has fewer than 110,000 clones, with around 76% found just once. What was sequenced was PBMCs. These receptors were obtained from a woman aged 18-29 years in good health and CMV-seropositive.

The V call is TRBV28, the J call TRBJ1-2; TRBD1 is a possible D gene (6 bases). The germline V gene has CDR1 MDHEN and CDR2 SYDVKM. Trimming took off 2 bases at V and 0 bases at J, with 10 bases between the two ends. The CDR3 extends over 15 amino acids. As DNA, the CDR3 is TGTGCCAGCAGTTTAAGGGGGATAGCTAACTATGGCTACACCTTC. It is translated as CASSLRGIANYGYTF.

The CDR3 spells CASSLTGALWGYTF. The CDR3 DNA reads as TGTGCCAGCAGCCTGACAGGGGCCTTATGGGGCTACACCTTC. This chain uses TRBV5-6 with TRBJ1-2, with TRBD1 matching 8 bases. This CDR3 region has 14 residues. Trimming at V came to 4 bases and at J to 8 bases, leaving 10 bases not matched to a gene. Per the germline V gene, CDR1 is SGHDT and CDR2 is YYEEEE.

V gene TRBV28 combines with J gene TRBJ1-4; 8 bases are shared with TRBD1. The CDR3 is 16 residues long. Per the germline V gene, CDR1 is MDHEN and CDR2 is SYDVKM. J lost 7 bases, V lost 3 bases, and 10 bases had no gene match. For the CDR3, the DNA is TGTGCCAGCAGTTTCCTGTTGCAGGGGGCGAGTGAAAAACTGTTTTTT. It specifies CASSFLLQGASEKLFF.

This chain uses TRBV19 with TRBJ1-1; tentative D call: TRBD1 (6 bases). The CDR3 contains 11 residues. V was trimmed by 10 bases and J by 10 bases, leaving 16 bases between them. Germline lookup yields CDR1 LNHDA and CDR2 SQIVND (reference sequence). CDR3 sequence reads: CATNGGRGAFF. CDR3 sequence (DNA): TGTGCCACAAACGGGGGGCGGGGAGCTTTCTTT.

The V call is TRBV7-8, the J call TRBJ1-4; 8 bases fit TRBD1. The CDR3 contains 14 residues. Germline V gene sequence: CDR1 SGHVS, CDR2 FQNEAQ. J was trimmed by 7 bases and V by 1 base; bases with no gene match: 2. The CDR3 loop is CASSLVTGVEKLFF. CDR3 nucleotide sequence: TGTGCCAGCAGCTTAGTGACAGGGGTTGAAAAACTGTTTTTT. The full variable domain, in which reference TRBV7-8 and TRBJ1-4 provide the parts outside the CDR3, is GAGVSQSPRYKVAKRGQDVALRCDPISGHVSLFWYQQALGQGPEFLTYFQNEAQLDKSGLPSDRFFAERPEGSVSTLKIQRTQQEDSAVYLCASSLVTGVEKLFFGSGTQLSVL.

This chain uses TRBV28 with TRBJ1-5; D is undetermined. Germline CDR1 is MDHEN and CDR2 is SYDVKM. Deletions cut 2 bases from V and 9 bases from J, with 11 bases between. This CDR3 has 13 residues. Written as DNA, the CDR3 is TGTGCCAGCAGTTTAGGGCCCCGACGGCCCCAGCATTTT. This gives the protein CASSLGPRRPQHF.

The chain employs TRBV19 and TRBJ1-3; a possible D gene is TRBD1 (5 bases). The CDR3 spans 17 residues. V lost 1 base, J lost 0 bases, and 13 bases lay in between. Germline V gene data show CDR1 as LNHDA and CDR2 as SQIVND (reference sequence). The CDR3 nucleotides are TGTGCCAGTAGTATAGCCGGCGGAGGGGACTCTGGAAACACCATATATTTT. It translates to CASSIAGGGDSGNTIYF.

The chain employs TRBV19 and TRBJ2-3; 14 nucleotides line up with TRBD2. The CDR3 contains 17 residues. J lost 4 bases, V lost 3 bases, and 6 bases had no gene match. Per the germline V gene, CDR1 is LNHDA and CDR2 is SQIVND (reference sequence). The CDR3 DNA sequence: TGTGCCAGTAGTATCGGGACTAGCGGGGGAGTAGCAGATACGCAGTATTTT. It specifies CASSIGTSGGVADTQYF.

The chain has TRBV30 and TRBJ1-1; unclear D gene. Germline CDR1 reads GTSNPN; CDR2 reads SVGIG (reference sequence). This CDR3 region has 18 residues. Trimming pared 0 bases from V and 7 bases from J, leaving 27 bases between. CDR3 amino acids: CAWSVRGRPDRGGNEAFF. CDR3 DNA: TGTGCCTGGAGTGTACGAGGCAGGCCGGATCGGGGTGGAAATGAAGCTTTCTTT.

In this sample, this clone turned up a few times. The genes are TRBV7-9 and TRBJ1-1; the match to TRBD1 covers 7 bases. J lost 6 bases, V lost 4 bases, and 14 bases had no gene match. This CDR3 has 16 residues. In germline, CDR1 is SEHNR, CDR2 FQNEAQ (reference sequence). CDR3 nucleotides: TGTGCCAGCAGCTCCACCCGATCGGACAGGAATGCTGAAGCTTTCTTT. Translating it yields CASSSTRSDRNAEAFF.

The genes are TRBV6-1 and TRBJ2-3; 8 bases are shared with TRBD1. In germline, CDR1 is MNHNS, CDR2 SASEGT. The CDR3 has 15 residues. With V trimmed by 8 bases and J by 3 bases, 10 bases remained unmatched. The CDR3 DNA follows: TGTGCCAGCCCCAGGACAGGGAGTCGGACAGATACGCAGTATTTT. This translates into CASPRTGSRTDTQYF.

CDR3 residues: CASSLRGHFYEQYF. The CDR3 region has the DNA TGTGCCAGCAGCTTGAGGGGACATTTCTACGAGCAGTACTTC. The chain joins TRBV5-8 to TRBJ2-7; a weak D match, TRBD1 (6 bases). V lost 1 base and J 3 bases, leaving 11 bases between the germline ends. The CDR3 is made up of 14 amino acids. The germline V gene has CDR1 SGHTS and CDR2 YDEGEE.

CDR3 sequence: CASSLLGYNEQFF. CDR3 in DNA: TGTGCCAGCAGCCTACTCGGCTACAATGAGCAGTTCTTC. The chain carries TRBV5-6 and TRBJ2-1; D not resolved. The CDR3 loop spans 13 amino acids. The germline gives CDR1 SGHDT, CDR2 YYEEEE. Trimming removed 4 bases at V and 3 bases at J, with 8 bases between. The whole variable domain, filled in from reference TRBV5-6 and TRBJ2-1, reads DAGVTQSPTHLIKTRGQQVTLRCSPKSGHDTVSWYQQALGQGPQFIFQYYEEEERQRGNFPDRFSGHQFPNYSSELNVNALLLGDSALYLCASSLLGYNEQFFGPGTRLTVL.

The V gene is TRBV6-5, the J gene TRBJ2-7, with D perhaps TRBD1 (5 bases). The CDR3 runs to 12 residues. Germline assignment: CDR1 MNHEY and CDR2 SVGAGI. Trimming shortened V by 6 bases and J by 2 bases, and 8 bases separated the two germline ends. The CDR3 region has the DNA TGTGCCAGCAGAACGACAGCCTACGAGCAGTACTTC. Protein sequence: CASRTTAYEQYF.

The chain recombines TRBV6-1 with TRBJ1-6, with 8 bases identical to TRBD1. V shed 7 bases, J shed 6 bases, and the junction held 5 bases outside the gene matches. The V gene's germline CDR1 is MNHNS and CDR2 SASEGT. The CDR3 loop spans 14 amino acids. The CDR3 DNA follows: TGTGCCAGCAAGAGCACAGGGGGTAATTCACCCCTCCACTTT. Amino acid sequence: CASKSTGGNSPLHF.

The gene calls are TRBV14 and TRBJ1-1; D ambiguous. This CDR3 is 13 amino acids long. The V end was cut by 4 bases, the J end by 0 bases, with 6 bases between. CDR1 and CDR2 from the germline V gene are SGHDN and FVKESK. The CDR3 loop is CASSPQMNTEAFF. The CDR3 bases are TGTGCCAGCAGCCCACAGATGAACACTGAAGCTTTCTTT.

J is TRBJ2-3 and V is TRBV28, with 11 bases lining up with TRBD1. The CDR3 is 14 residues long. Germline V lookup: CDR1 MDHEN, CDR2 SYDVKM. J lost 6 bases, V lost 4 bases, and 3 bases had no gene match. The CDR3 region has the DNA TGTGCCAGCAGTTCGGGACAGGGGGTTGATACGCAGTATTTT. Encoded protein: CASSSGQGVDTQYF.

This rearrangement joins TRBV19 to TRBJ2-3; D is ambiguous. This CDR3 contains 14 residues. Trimming removed 2 bases from V and 5 bases from J, with 11 bases in between. CDR1 LNHDA and CDR2 SQIVND come from the germline V gene (reference sequence). This CDR3 is CASSITTPGDTQYF. The CDR3, as DNA: TGTGCCAGTAGTATAACCACCCCGGGAGATACGCAGTATTTT.

This chain joins TRBV9 and TRBJ2-4, with D maybe TRBD2 (6 bases). This CDR3 is built from 15 residues. The germline V gene encodes CDR1 SGDLS and CDR2 YYNGEE. V lost 0 bases and J lost 6, with 13 bases in between. CDR3 sequence: CASSVGGGSRNIQYF. The CDR3 DNA follows: TGTGCCAGCAGCGTAGGTGGAGGGAGTCGAAACATTCAGTACTTC.

This rearrangement joins TRBV21-1 to TRBJ2-3; the DNA was not used to check the table's D call, TRBD1. TRBV21-1 represents a pseudogene. This CDR3 is built from 15 residues. This CDR3 reads CASSKEGQSTDTQYF. CDR3 coding DNA: TGTGCCAGCAGCAAAGAGGGACAGAGCACAGATACGCAGTATTTT.

This clone appeared a few times. This chain links TRBV5-6 with TRBJ2-7; D is ambiguous. Germline V gives CDR1 SGHDT, CDR2 YYEEEE. V lost 0 bases to trimming and J lost 3 bases, with 4 bases between them. CDR3 size: 12 residues. The CDR3 loop reads CASSLGVYEQYF. DNA of the CDR3: TGTGCCAGCAGCTTGGGCGTCTACGAGCAGTACTTC. Full variable domain (remainder filled in from reference TRBV5-6 and TRBJ2-7): DAGVTQSPTHLIKTRGQQVTLRCSPKSGHDTVSWYQQALGQGPQFIFQYYEEEERQRGNFPDRFSGHQFPNYSSELNVNALLLGDSALYLCASSLGVYEQYFGPGTRLTVT.

The chain employs TRBV12-2 and TRBJ2-1; the table gives TRBD2 as D, unverified against the DNA. TRBV12-2 is labeled a pseudogene. The CDR3 contains 16 residues. The CDR3: CASRLARGTPYNEQFF. The CDR3 DNA follows: TGTGCAAGTCGCTTAGCGCGGGGGACTCCGTACAATGAGCAGTTCTTC.